This TCR beta chain was observed in a study of T cells in Graves' hyperthyroidism and ophthalmopathy. Study-wide points: Ophthalmopathy and stable hyperthyroidism were told apart by a 13 V-J model. Most clonotypes that expanded in the thyroid above 0.001 also showed up in blood. Onset of ophthalmopathy came a median 6.5 months after the model predicted it.

The CDR3 contains 14 residues. Deletions cut 5 bases from V and 4 bases from J, with 14 bases between. CDR1 and CDR2 (germline): MDHEN, SYDVKM. Exclusions: uncontrolled infection, other autoimmune disease, pregnancy, lactation. RNA transcripts served as the template for amplifying TCR beta CDR3 regions. The HTBI primer set was used in a first-round RT-PCR of the TCR CDR3. TCRdb re-derived calls from the multiplex PCR reads in MiXCR, one entry per CDR3 protein. The sample lists 100,000 to 130,000 distinct CDR3 sequences; roughly 15% were seen once. This clonotype was seen repeatedly, ten times or more. Its target is unknown.

The gene calls are TRBV28 and TRBJ1-2; no firm D call. The source material was blood. The TCR comes from a woman aged 45-65 years with Graves' hyperthyroidism. CDR3 sequence: CASSRSARLYGYTF. DNA for the CDR3: TGTGCCAGCAGTAGAAGTGCACGACTCTATGGCTACACCTTC.